This T cell receptor (beta chain) was recovered during a study of shared clonotypes between healthy human individuals. V gave up 1 base and J gave up 3 bases; unmatched junction bases: 5. This CDR3 comprises 16 residues. Looked up from germline, CDR1 is ENHRY and CDR2 is SYGVKD. TCRdb's table, derived via immunoSEQ multiplex PCR, lists solely in-frame clones and lacks some. The data contain around 1.6 million clones, 98% of them seen just once; the ten biggest clones take up roughly 0.45%. This rearrangement joins TRBV10-3 to TRBJ2-2; 7 positions agree with TRBD1. This sequence originates from a man aged 30-40 years in good health. Sequenced material: naive CD4+ T cells sorted from blood. Subset meaning: CD45RA+ positively selected. The CDR3 nucleotides read TGTGCCATCAGTGAGTTAAGGACAGGATACACCGGGGAGCTGTTTTTT. It yields the protein CAISELRTGYTGELFF.